These 12 T cell receptor beta chains originate from one sample sequenced in a study of blood T cell repertoires in COVID-19. Profiled with immunoSEQ multiplex PCR; TCRdb holds only in-frame clones, not every one. The table includes some 70,000 clones, around 88% detected once. Sequencing was carried out using peripheral blood. These receptors were collected from a woman between 65 and 79 years old with acute or convalescent COVID-19.

A note on this clone: This sample also contains other DNA sequences that code for the same CDR3. The chain carries TRBV11-2 and TRBJ2-7; 8 bases are shared with TRBD1. There are 16 residues in the CDR3. V lost 3 bases to trimming and J lost 0 bases; unmatched junction nucleotides: 7. Germline CDR1 SGHAT, CDR2 FQNNGV. Here the CDR3 DNA reads TGTGCCAGCAGCTTCACCGGGACAGGACTCTCCTACGAGCAGTACTTC. It encodes CASSFTGTGLSYEQYF. Complete variable domain (other parts from reference TRBV11-2 and TRBJ2-7): EAGVAQSPRYKIIEKRQSVAFWCNPISGHATLYWYQQILGQGPKLLIQFQNNGVVDDSQLPKDRFSAERLKGVDSTLKIQPAKLEDSAVYLCASSFTGTGLSYEQYFGPGTRLTVT.

This sequence joins TRBV28 and TRBJ1-1; D perhaps matches TRBD1 (6 bases). The germline CDR1 and CDR2 sequences are MDHEN and SYDVKM. The CDR3 sequence is 13 residues long. V lost 4 bases, J lost 0 bases, and 6 bases lay in between. The CDR3, as DNA: TGTGCCAGCAGTTCAGGGGTGAACACTGAAGCTTTCTTT. Its translation is CASSSGVNTEAFF.

V and J are TRBV11-3 and TRBJ2-7, with TRBD1 identical over 7 bases. The CDR3 has 13 residues. Germline V lookup: CDR1 SGHNT, CDR2 YENEEA. V was pared by 4 bases and J by 2 bases, with 2 bases of the junction left unmatched. CDR3 coding DNA: TGTGCCAGCAGCTCGGGACAGACCTACGAGCAGTACTTC. Encoded protein: CASSSGQTYEQYF. Combining the CDR3 with reference TRBV11-3 and TRBJ2-7 gives the whole variable domain EAGVVQSPRYKIIEKKQPVAFWCNPISGHNTLYWYLQNLGQGPELLIRYENEEAVDDSQLPKDRFSAERLKGVDSTLKIQPAELGDSAVYLCASSSGQTYEQYFGPGTRLTVT.

The rearrangement links TRBV30 to TRBJ2-1; D gene ambiguous. This CDR3 region has 13 residues. V was trimmed by 0 bases and J by 3 bases, leaving 6 bases between them. From germline, CDR1 is GTSNPN and CDR2 SVGIG (reference sequence). The CDR3 nucleotides read TGTGCCTGGAGTGTCACTCTCTACAATGAGCAGTTCTTC. As protein: CAWSVTLYNEQFF.

V is TRBV4-3 and J is TRBJ1-1; maybe TRBD1 (5 bases). V dropped 4 bases and J dropped 0 bases, with 12 bases sitting between them. The V gene's germline CDR1 is LGHNA and CDR2 YSLEER. This CDR3 contains 15 residues. CDR3 loop: CASSRGELLNTEAFF. As DNA, the CDR3 is TGCGCCAGCAGCCGGGGCGAGCTCTTGAACACTGAAGCTTTCTTT.

This clone has only a few counts. This rearrangement joins TRBV12-3 or TRBV12-4 to TRBJ2-7; no firm D call. Trimming removed 1 base from V and 6 bases from J, with 7 bases in between. The CDR3 runs to 12 residues. This CDR3 reads CASSLGLAEQYF. In nucleotides, the CDR3 is TGTGCCAGCAGTTTAGGGTTGGCCGAGCAGTACTTC.

The V call is TRBV12-3 or TRBV12-4, the J call TRBJ2-1; D is unclear. The germline V and J ends were trimmed by 6 bases and 6 bases, with 9 bases remaining between them. This CDR3 contains 12 residues. The DNA for the CDR3 is TGTGCCAGCAGCCACCTCGGCAATGAGCAGTTCTTC. Translated, it gives CASSHLGNEQFF.

This clone has just one count. The V gene is TRBV28, the J gene TRBJ1-1; no clear D gene. The germline V gene encodes CDR1 MDHEN and CDR2 SYDVKM. V shed 2 bases and J shed 1 base, with 5 bases lying between them. This CDR3 is 13 amino acids long. CDR3 protein: CASSLKQNTEAFF. CDR3 nucleotides: TGTGCCAGCAGTTTAAAGCAGAACACTGAAGCTTTCTTT.

The rearrangement uses TRBV29-1 and TRBJ1-2, with D possibly TRBD1 on 6 matching bases. The germline V gene has CDR1 SQVTM and CDR2 ANQGSEA. Trimming removed 3 bases at V and 1 base at J, with 9 bases between. The length of the CDR3 is 13 residues. The CDR3 loop is CSVERTVNYGYTF. The CDR3 region has the DNA TGCAGCGTTGAGCGGACAGTTAACTATGGCTACACCTTC.

J is TRBJ1-3 and V is TRBV2, with D perhaps matching TRBD1 (6 bases). The CDR3 length is 14 residues. Germline assignment: CDR1 SNHLY and CDR2 FYNNEI. V was clipped by 3 bases and J by 6 bases, with 12 bases between them. The chain's CDR3 is CASSEQGYTNTIYF. In nucleotides, the CDR3 is TGTGCCAGCAGTGAGCAGGGGTATACAAACACCATATATTTT.

V usage is TRBV6-5 and J usage is TRBJ1-5; 8 positions match TRBD1. Per the germline V gene, CDR1 is MNHEY and CDR2 is SVGAGI. The CDR3 has 14 residues. The V and J ends lost 2 bases and 7 bases, in that order; junction bases with no gene match: 4. In nucleotides, the CDR3 is TGTGCCAGCAGTTACACGGGGACAGGACAGCCCCAGCATTTT. This encodes CASSYTGTGQPQHF.

The V gene is TRBV5-6, the J gene TRBJ2-2, with TRBD1 as a possible D gene (5 bases). V gave up 4 bases and J gave up 0 bases, with 10 bases separating them. Germline assignment: CDR1 SGHDT and CDR2 YYEEEE. CDR3 length equals 15 residues. The CDR3 protein is CASSAGLTNTGELFF. CDR3 sequence (DNA): TGTGCCAGCAGCGCAGGGCTTACGAACACCGGGGAGCTGTTTTTT.